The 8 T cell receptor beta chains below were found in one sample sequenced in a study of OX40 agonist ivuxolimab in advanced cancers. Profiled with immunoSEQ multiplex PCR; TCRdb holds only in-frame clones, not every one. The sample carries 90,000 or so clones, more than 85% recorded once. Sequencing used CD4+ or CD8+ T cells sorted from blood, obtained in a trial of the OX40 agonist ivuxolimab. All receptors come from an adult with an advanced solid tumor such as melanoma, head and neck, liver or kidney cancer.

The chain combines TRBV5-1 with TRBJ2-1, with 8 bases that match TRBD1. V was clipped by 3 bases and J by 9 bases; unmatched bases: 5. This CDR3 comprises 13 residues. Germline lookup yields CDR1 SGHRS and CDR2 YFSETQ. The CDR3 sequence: CASSWTGSTEQFF. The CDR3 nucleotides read TGCGCCAGCAGCTGGACAGGGTCAACTGAGCAGTTCTTC.

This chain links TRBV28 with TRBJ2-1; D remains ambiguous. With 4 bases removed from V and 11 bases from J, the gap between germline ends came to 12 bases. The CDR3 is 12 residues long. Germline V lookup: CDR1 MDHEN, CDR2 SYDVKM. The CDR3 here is CASSSGLRKQFF. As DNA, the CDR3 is TGTGCCAGCAGTTCGGGCCTAAGAAAGCAGTTCTTC.

The CDR3 coding sequence is TGTGCCAGCAACCTGGGGCGGACCCCCTCTGGGGCCAACGTCCTGACTTTC. It codes for CASNLGRTPSGANVLTF. The rearrangement links TRBV28 to TRBJ2-6; the D gene is possibly TRBD1 (5 bases). CDR3 length: 17 residues. The germline V gene encodes CDR1 MDHEN and CDR2 SYDVKM. The V gene lost 7 bases and the J gene lost 0 bases, with 16 bases spanning the gap.

CDR3 nucleotide sequence: TGCGCCAGCAGCTCGACAGGGGGGGCCACTGAAGCTTTCTTT. Residues: CASSSTGGATEAFF. This chain joins TRBV5-1 and TRBJ1-1, with 9 bases aligning to TRBD1. This CDR3 comprises 14 residues. Germline V lookup: CDR1 SGHRS, CDR2 YFSETQ. Trimming cost V 3 bases and J 4 bases; bases outside gene matches: 4.

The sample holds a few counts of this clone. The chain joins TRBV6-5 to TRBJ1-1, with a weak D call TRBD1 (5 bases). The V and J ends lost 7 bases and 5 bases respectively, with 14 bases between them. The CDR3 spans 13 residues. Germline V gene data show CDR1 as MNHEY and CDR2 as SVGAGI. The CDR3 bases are TGTGCCAGCAATCACCCTCAGGGAACTGAAGCTTTCTTT. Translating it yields CASNHPQGTEAFF.

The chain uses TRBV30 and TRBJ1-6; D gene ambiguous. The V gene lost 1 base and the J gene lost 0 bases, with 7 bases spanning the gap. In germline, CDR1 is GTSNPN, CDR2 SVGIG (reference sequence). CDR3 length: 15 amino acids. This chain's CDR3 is CAWSGPSSYNSPLHF. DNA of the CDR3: TGTGCCTGGAGTGGGCCGAGCTCCTATAATTCACCCCTCCACTTT.

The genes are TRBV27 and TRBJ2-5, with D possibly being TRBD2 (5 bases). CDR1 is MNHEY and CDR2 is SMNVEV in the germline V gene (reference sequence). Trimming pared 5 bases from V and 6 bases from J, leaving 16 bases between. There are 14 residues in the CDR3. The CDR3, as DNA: TGTGCCAGCAGTCGGCTGGGGAGAGGGAAGACCCAGTACTTC. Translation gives CASSRLGRGKTQYF.

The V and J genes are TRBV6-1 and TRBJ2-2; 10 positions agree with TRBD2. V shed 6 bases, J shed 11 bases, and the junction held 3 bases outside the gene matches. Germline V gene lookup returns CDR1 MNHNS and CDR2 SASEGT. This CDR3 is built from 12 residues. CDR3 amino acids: CASRTSGRELFF. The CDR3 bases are TGTGCCAGCAGGACTAGCGGGCGAGAGCTGTTTTTT.